Listed here are 25 T cell receptor beta chains from one sample, sequenced in a study of response to subunit inactivated influenza vaccine. TCRdb independently ran MiXCR on the RT-PCR reads; one entry per CDR3 protein. The table shows some 570,000 distinct CDR3 sequences, with about 11% occurring only once. Separately, the same data were catalogued under a study of T cells expressing NK-cell markers. That investigation notes: As the method of synthesis, 5'RACE template switching with UMIs yielded TCR beta cDNA.

Sequences were derived from PBMCs from blood, sampled on the day of vaccination. These receptors were obtained from a man aged 45-60 years who received an inactivated influenza vaccine.

This clonotype has a single count. This may be a read error, as it is one base from a much larger clone. The chain employs TRBV12-3 or TRBV12-4 and TRBJ2-2; D gene ambiguous. The length of the CDR3 is 13 residues. The CDR3 nucleotides read TGTGCCAGCAGTTTCTCGCACACCGAGGAGCTGTTTTTT. This sequence encodes CASSFSHTEELFF.

The rearrangement joins TRBV7-9 to TRBJ2-2; D not certain. CDR1 is SEHNR, CDR2 FQNEAQ, per germline (reference sequence). The CDR3 is made up of 12 amino acids. V was trimmed by 11 bases and J by 8 bases, leaving 15 bases between them. The CDR3 nucleotides read TGTGCCTGCCAACGTTTTGGTGGGGAGCTGTTTTTT. Translating gives CACQRFGGELFF.

This clonotype was picked up a small number of times. The chain links TRBV30 to TRBJ1-1; the D gene is possibly TRBD1 (5 bases). Germline V gene lookup returns CDR1 GTSNPN and CDR2 SVGIG (reference sequence). The CDR3 runs to 14 residues. Trimming removed 0 bases at V and 5 bases at J, with 13 bases between. CDR3 loop: CAWSVGHPGTEAFF. The CDR3 DNA sequence: TGTGCCTGGAGTGTAGGACATCCCGGGACTGAAGCTTTCTTT.

J is TRBJ2-2 and V is TRBV5-1; 7 nucleotides line up with TRBD1. With V trimmed by 5 bases and J by 1 base, 11 bases remained unmatched. Germline V gene lookup returns CDR1 SGHRS and CDR2 YFSETQ. CDR3 length equals 17 residues. The CDR3 coding sequence is TGCGCCAGCAGGGAACTTGCGTACAGGGGGAACACCGGGGAGCTGTTTTTT. Residues: CASRELAYRGNTGELFF. The full variable domain, its missing parts supplied by reference TRBV5-1 and TRBJ2-2, is KAGVTQTPRYLIKTRGQQVTLSCSPISGHRSVSWYQQTPGQGLQFLFEYFSETQRNKGNFPGRFSGRQFSNSRSEMNVSTLELGDSALYLCASRELAYRGNTGELFFGEGSRLTVL.

V usage is TRBV4-3 and J usage is TRBJ2-2; D remains unclear. Trimming removed 1 base from V and 2 bases from J, with 11 bases in between. This CDR3 is built from 16 residues. CDR1 and CDR2 (germline): LGHNA, YSLEER. The CDR3 is CASSQGATVNTGELFF. Written as DNA, the CDR3 is TGCGCCAGCAGCCAAGGAGCGACGGTTAACACCGGGGAGCTGTTTTTT.

The chain carries TRBV6-2 or TRBV6-3 and TRBJ1-5; 9 bases map to TRBD1. The CDR3 has 19 residues. Germline assignment: CDR1 MNHEY and CDR2 SVGEGT. With V trimmed by 2 bases and J by 7 bases, 18 bases remained unmatched. CDR3 protein: CASSYNSGRTGDLGQPQHF. In DNA, the CDR3 is TGTGCCAGCAGTTACAACAGTGGGCGGACAGGGGATTTGGGGCAGCCCCAGCATTTT.

This chain uses TRBV7-2 with TRBJ1-1; tentatively, D is TRBD1 (6 bases). Trimming took 2 bases from V and 4 from J, leaving 14 bases between them. Germline loops: CDR1 SGHTA, CDR2 FQGNSA. This CDR3 is built from 15 residues. The CDR3 nucleotides are TGTGCCAGCAGCTTATCAGGGGCACCGAGCACTGAAGCTTTCTTT. It yields the protein CASSLSGAPSTEAFF.

CDR3 sequence (DNA): TGTGCCAGCAGGGGGACTAGCGGGTCCTACAATGAGCAGTTCTTC. Its translation: CASRGTSGSYNEQFF. The V call is TRBV2, the J call TRBJ2-1, with 12 bases aligning to TRBD2. The CDR3 is made up of 15 amino acids. V trimming: 6 bases; J trimming: 1 base; junction bases outside the gene matches: 1. The germline gives CDR1 SNHLY, CDR2 FYNNEI.

The chain links TRBV2 to TRBJ1-2; D is perhaps TRBD1 (6 bases). Germline assignment: CDR1 SNHLY and CDR2 FYNNEI. V was pared by 6 bases and J by 8 bases, with 19 bases between. CDR3 length equals 14 residues. The DNA for the CDR3 is TGTGCCAGCAGACCCGGGACATCCGTCAGGGGCTACACCTTC. The encoded protein is CASRPGTSVRGYTF.

This chain uses TRBV27 with TRBJ2-5; D remains unclear. Germline lookup yields CDR1 MNHEY and CDR2 SMNVEV (reference sequence). V lost 2 bases to trimming and J lost 3 bases, with 10 bases between them. CDR3 length equals 14 residues. CDR3 loop: CASSLGFGEETQYF. CDR3 DNA: TGTGCCAGCAGTTTAGGTTTTGGGGAAGAGACCCAGTACTTC.

This clonotype showed up just a few times. This chain links TRBV30 with TRBJ1-2, with 10 positions matching TRBD1. V shed 3 bases, J shed 4 bases, and the junction held 5 bases outside the gene matches. There are 14 residues in the CDR3. CDR1 is GTSNPN, CDR2 SVGIG, per germline (reference sequence). The CDR3 sequence is CAWSPGTGAYGYTF. CDR3 DNA sequence: TGTGCCTGGAGCCCCGGGACAGGGGCCTATGGCTACACCTTC. Drawing the rest from reference TRBV30 and TRBJ1-2, the complete variable domain is SQTIHQWPATLVQPVGSPLSLECTVEGTSNPNLYWYRQAAGRGLQLLFYSVGIGQISSEVPQNLSASRPQDRQFILSSKKLLLSDSGFYLCAWSPGTGAYGYTFGSGTRLTVV.

The gene calls are TRBV29-1 and TRBJ2-2; D perhaps matches TRBD2 (6 bases). V was shortened by 7 bases and J by 6 bases, with 18 bases between the two germline ends. Germline V CDR1 and CDR2: SQVTM, ANQGSEA. This CDR3 region has 14 residues. This CDR3 reads CSARRGMGAGELFF. The CDR3 coding sequence is TGCAGCGCCAGGAGGGGAATGGGTGCCGGGGAGCTGTTTTTT.

The rearrangement uses TRBV12-3 or TRBV12-4 and TRBJ2-3, with D unclear. This CDR3 is built from 13 residues. V was trimmed by 3 bases and J by 4 bases, leaving 8 bases between them. CDR3: CASSFLISDTQYF. The CDR3 DNA reads TGTGCCAGCAGTTTCTTGATTTCAGATACGCAGTATTTT.

The chain carries TRBV7-2 and TRBJ1-1; possibly TRBD1 for D (6 bases). From germline, CDR1 is SGHTA and CDR2 FQGNSA. The V end lost 5 bases, the J end lost 0 bases, and 13 bases lay between the germline ends. The CDR3 sequence is 15 residues long. This CDR3 reads CASSRRGLMNTEAFF. The CDR3 DNA reads TGTGCCAGCAGCCGCAGGGGACTTATGAACACTGAAGCTTTCTTT.

The chain employs TRBV5-1 and TRBJ1-1; no clear D gene. There are 17 residues in the CDR3. Deletions cut 0 bases from V and 2 bases from J, with 17 bases between. Germline CDR1 SGHRS, CDR2 YFSETQ. CDR3 sequence (DNA): TGCGCCAGCAGCTTGGAGGGCCTTGTGGCAGCCAACACTGAAGCTTTCTTT. Translation: CASSLEGLVAANTEAFF.

The table lists this clonotype with a few counts. The chain is built from TRBV11-1 and TRBJ2-3; 8 bases agree with TRBD2. V was clipped by 5 bases and J by 5 bases; unmatched bases: 21. Germline V lookup: CDR1 SGHAT, CDR2 FQDESV (reference sequence). This CDR3 is built from 19 residues. The CDR3, as DNA: TGTGCCAGCAGCCCCCGCGGGTTCAGCGGGAGACGCTGGGGAGATACGCAGTATTTT. This codes for CASSPRGFSGRRWGDTQYF.

A few counts support this clonotype. The chain couples TRBV18 to TRBJ1-1, with TRBD1 matching 12 bases. CDR1 is KGHSH, CDR2 LQKENI, per germline. The CDR3 loop spans 16 amino acids. V shed 6 bases and J 2 bases; nucleotides not matched to a gene: 7. This CDR3 reads CASSYGTGGLNTEAFF. As DNA, the CDR3 is TGTGCCAGCTCGTACGGGACAGGGGGCTTAAACACTGAAGCTTTCTTT. Combining the CDR3 with reference TRBV18 and TRBJ1-1 gives the whole variable domain NAGVMQNPRHLVRRRGQEARLRCSPMKGHSHVYWYRQLPEEGLKFMVYLQKENIIDESGMPKERFSAEFPKEGPSILRIQQVVRGDSAAYFCASSYGTGGLNTEAFFGQGTRLTVV.

The J gene is TRBJ2-2, the V gene TRBV9; D not certain. V lost 0 bases to trimming and J lost 9 bases, with 9 bases between them. Germline values: CDR1 SGDLS, CDR2 YYNGEE. The length of the CDR3 is 13 residues. CDR3 sequence: CASSVAGVRELFF. The CDR3 region has the DNA TGTGCCAGCAGCGTAGCTGGGGTCCGGGAGCTGTTTTTT.

A few counts support this clonotype. This sequence joins TRBV14 and TRBJ2-7; 14 bases agree with TRBD2. Trimming removed 4 bases from V and 0 bases from J; junction bases left unmatched: 17. Per the germline V gene, CDR1 is SGHDN and CDR2 is FVKESK. CDR3 length equals 21 residues. The CDR3 DNA follows: TGTGCCAGCAGCCGCAAAACCGGGACTAGCGGGGGCCGCCGTATCTCCTACGAGCAGTACTTC. Its protein product is CASSRKTGTSGGRRISYEQYF.

The CDR3 DNA reads as TGTGCCAGCAGACCTCGGCGGGGGCTAAGGGGTAGGAACACTGAAGCTTTCTTT. Translation gives CASRPRRGLRGRNTEAFF. The chain couples TRBV7-8 to TRBJ1-1; D might be TRBD1 (6 bases). Germline assignment: CDR1 SGHVS and CDR2 FQNEAQ. The CDR3 has 18 residues. Deletions cut 6 bases from V and 1 base from J, with 24 bases between.

This clonotype was counted at least ten times. The genes are TRBV12-3 or TRBV12-4 and TRBJ2-3; D is uncertain. The CDR3 sequence is 15 residues long. V lost 2 bases and J 1 base, leaving 10 bases between the germline ends. CDR3 nucleotide sequence: TGTGCCAGCAGTTTATGGGGATCCGGCACAGATACGCAGTATTTT. This translates into CASSLWGSGTDTQYF.

The V call is TRBV29-1, the J call TRBJ2-1; 7 bases line up with TRBD1. The junction had 10 bases not matched to a gene; V was cut back by 6 bases and J by 8 bases. This CDR3 contains 13 residues. From germline, CDR1 is SQVTM and CDR2 ANQGSEA. The CDR3 region has the DNA TGCAGCGTACTACGGGATACAGGGGATGAGCAGTTCTTC. Encoded protein: CSVLRDTGDEQFF.

V and J are TRBV23-1 and TRBJ2-3, with 7 bases matching TRBD2. TRBV23-1 is marked as an open reading frame, function uncertain. Germline trimming cut 3 bases from V and 0 bases from J; bases unmatched to any gene: 9. This CDR3 spans 17 amino acids. CDR3: CASSQWHRLASTDTQYF. CDR3 sequence (DNA): TGCGCCAGCAGTCAGTGGCATAGACTAGCTAGCACAGATACGCAGTATTTT.

This chain connects TRBV28 to TRBJ2-7, with TRBD1 matching 7 bases. J gave up 2 bases and V 5 bases, and 9 bases lay outside the gene matches. The germline gives CDR1 MDHEN, CDR2 SYDVKM. The CDR3 is 15 amino acids. CDR3 DNA: TGTGCCAGCAGTGGCTCTGACAGGGTACCCTACGAGCAGTACTTC. The encoded protein is CASSGSDRVPYEQYF.

The V and J genes are TRBV11-1 and TRBJ2-1, with 9 bases identical to TRBD2. Unmatched junction bases numbered 11, after V lost 5 bases and J lost 0 bases. Germline V gene sequence: CDR1 SGHAT, CDR2 FQDESV (reference sequence). The CDR3 is 18 residues long. The CDR3 region is CASSPVLAGTGSYNEQFF. The CDR3 bases are TGTGCCAGCAGCCCGGTGCTAGCGGGGACCGGCTCCTACAATGAGCAGTTCTTC.